The next 5 T cell receptor beta chains were all read from a single sample in a study of CD8 T cells in Susac syndrome. RNA, at roughly 0.45 to 1 ug, was reverse transcribed with random hexamers. TCRdb passed the immunoSEQ multiplex PCR reads through MiXCR, listing each CDR3 protein once. This table holds approximately 190,000 distinct CDR3 sequences, about 95% found once. Sample: CD8+ T cells from PBMCs. The receptors were gathered from a human donor with Susac syndrome.

The chain carries TRBV27 and TRBJ2-1; 10 positions match TRBD2. This CDR3 comprises 16 residues. Germline V gene sequence: CDR1 MNHEY, CDR2 SMNVEV (reference sequence). J lost 6 bases, V lost 4 bases, and 9 bases had no gene match. In DNA form, the CDR3 reads TGTGCCAGCAGTTCAACGACTAGCGGGCTCGGCAATGAGCAGTTCTTC. It is translated as CASSSTTSGLGNEQFF.

The rearrangement links TRBV4-1 to TRBJ1-5; no clear D gene. The CDR3 is made up of 16 amino acids. The V and J ends lost 4 bases and 1 base respectively, with 14 bases between them. Germline lookup yields CDR1 MGHRA and CDR2 YSYEKL. The CDR3, as DNA: TGCGCCAGCAGCCTGGACCCCTTTCCGAGCAATCAGCCCCAGCATTTT. The encoded protein is CASSLDPFPSNQPQHF.

The rearrangement uses TRBV27 and TRBJ1-2, with D possibly matching TRBD1 (5 bases). The CDR3 has 13 residues. The V end lost 2 bases, the J end lost 5 bases, and 9 bases lay between the germline ends. Germline CDR1 MNHEY, CDR2 SMNVEV (reference sequence). CDR3 residues: CASSLGAHYGYTF. In DNA, the CDR3 is TGTGCCAGCAGTTTAGGGGCCCATTATGGCTACACCTTC.

The chain is built from TRBV2 and TRBJ2-7; D not resolved. V shed 4 bases and J shed 4 bases, with 5 bases lying between them. CDR3 size: 11 residues. Per germline, CDR1 SNHLY and CDR2 FYNNEI. The CDR3 region has the DNA TGTGCCAGCAGTGCCCAATACGAGCAGTACTTC. It specifies CASSAQYEQYF.

The V and J genes are TRBV5-1 and TRBJ1-1, with D tentatively TRBD1 (5 bases). Looked up from germline, CDR1 is SGHRS and CDR2 is YFSETQ. The CDR3 is made up of 15 amino acids. V was cut by 0 bases and J by 3 bases, with 12 bases left in between. CDR3 loop: CASSLGYGAHTEAFF. The CDR3 DNA reads as TGCGCCAGCAGCTTGGGATACGGGGCCCACACTGAAGCTTTCTTT.